This entry lists 8 T cell receptor beta chains sequenced from one sample in a study of T cells in Graves' hyperthyroidism and ophthalmopathy. Amplified TCR beta CDR3 regions derived from RNA transcripts. HTBI primers drove first-round RT-PCR of the TCR CDR3. TCRdb reanalysed the multiplex PCR reads using MiXCR and keeps one entry per CDR3 protein. Of about 620,000 distinct CDR3 sequences listed, about 16% were seen once; the top ten hold 3.8%. Sequenced: blood. The source of these receptors is a woman between 25 and 40 years old with Graves' hyperthyroidism.

This clonotype has a count of ten or more. The V and J genes are TRBV6-2 or TRBV6-3 and TRBJ1-5; no definite D call. Germline lookup yields CDR1 MNHEY and CDR2 SVGEGT. The length of the CDR3 is 14 residues. The V end lost 0 bases, the J end lost 6 bases, and 9 bases lay between the germline ends. CDR3 sequence (DNA): TGTGCCAGCAGTTACTCCGAGGAAAGTCAGCCCCAGCATTTT. This sequence encodes CASSYSEESQPQHF.

To note about this clonotype: One end of the junction is discordant with germline, which a read error may explain. V and J are TRBV28 and TRBJ2-5; unclear D gene. The CDR3 has 13 residues. Germline values: CDR1 MDHEN, CDR2 SYDVKM. The CDR3 loop is CVSRNNDQETQYF. The CDR3 DNA reads as TGTGTCAGCAGAAATAACGACCAAGAGACCCAGTACTTC.

This clonotype was detected many times. The V call is TRBV2, the J call TRBJ2-7; possible D gene TRBD2, 5 bases. The CDR3 is made up of 14 amino acids. V lost 2 bases to trimming and J lost 5 bases, with 13 bases between them. Germline CDR1 SNHLY, CDR2 FYNNEI. The CDR3 DNA reads as TGTGCCAGCAGTGAATCCGGGCTAGCAAACGAGCAGTACTTC. As protein: CASSESGLANEQYF.

The table lists this clonotype with many counts. The rearrangement uses TRBV6-2 or TRBV6-3 and TRBJ2-7; a possible D gene is TRBD2 (6 bases). The length of the CDR3 is 15 residues. Germline values: CDR1 MNHEY, CDR2 SVGEGT. The V end was cut by 0 bases, the J end by 1 base, with 10 bases between. In DNA form, the CDR3 reads TGTGCCAGCAGTTACTCGGGGGGACGATCCTACGAGCAGTACTTC. Translated: CASSYSGGRSYEQYF.

This clonotype was detected a few times. The chain uses TRBV30 and TRBJ2-1; a possible D gene is TRBD2 (6 bases). V shed 8 bases and J shed 5 bases, with 13 bases lying between them. This CDR3 spans 12 amino acids. The germline V gene has CDR1 GTSNPN and CDR2 SVGIG (reference sequence). The CDR3 sequence: CAAGASDNEQFF. The CDR3 DNA reads as TGTGCCGCCGGGGCTAGCGACAATGAGCAGTTCTTC.

This chain uses TRBV29-1 with TRBJ1-2, with D hard to call. V was shortened by 4 bases and J by 8 bases, with 11 bases between the two germline ends. This CDR3 region has 11 residues. CDR1 SQVTM and CDR2 ANQGSEA come from the germline V gene. The CDR3 DNA follows: TGCAGCGTTGGAAGAGGGAACGGCTACACCTTC. It yields the protein CSVGRGNGYTF.

The CDR3 here is CASLGWYRTSYEQYF. The DNA for the CDR3 is TGTGCCAGCCTCGGTTGGTACAGAACCTCCTACGAGCAGTACTTC. The chain combines TRBV6-2 or TRBV6-3 with TRBJ2-7; the D is unclear. Trimming removed 8 bases from V and 0 bases from J, with 17 bases in between. This CDR3 contains 15 residues. Germline assignment: CDR1 MNHEY and CDR2 SVGEGT.

This clonotype has ten or more counts. The V call is TRBV29-1, the J call TRBJ1-4; 7 bases line up with TRBD1. CDR3 length: 12 residues. In germline, CDR1 is SQVTM, CDR2 ANQGSEA. Losses at the gene ends were 6 bases for V and 7 bases for J; bases not matched to a gene: 5. CDR3 in DNA: TGCAGCGTGACAGGGAATGGTGAAAAACTGTTTTTT. Amino acid sequence: CSVTGNGEKLFF.